The rows below give T cell receptor beta chains drawn from one sample of a study of Graves' ophthalmopathy and Graves' hyperthyroidism. TCRdb redid the calling of the multiplex PCR reads with MiXCR, one entry per CDR3 protein. The profile shows over a million distinct CDR3 sequences, less than 45% of them singletons. The specimen sequenced was peripheral blood or thyroid tissue (not recorded which). All receptors come from an adult man with Graves' hyperthyroidism. CDR3s include the opening cysteine and the closing phenylalanine or tryptophan. A D gene is named only where the DNA matches it firmly. Clone size appears in some rows only: once, few, many, or a class for an expanded clone.

CDR3 length	clone size	J gene	D gene	V gene	CDR3 protein	CDR3 DNA
15	once	TRBJ2-5	TRBD2	TRBV6-5	CASSYSEAGGETQYF	TGTGCCAGCAGTTACTCGGAAGCGGGGGGTGAGACCCAGTACTTC
15	many	TRBJ2-7	TRBD2	TRBV4-2	CASSQGLAGDYEQYF	TGTGCCAGCAGCCAAGGACTAGCGGGCGATTACGAGCAGTACTTC
14	.	TRBJ2-7	.	TRBV5-1	CASSLMQVGYEQYF	TGCGCCAGCAGCTTGATGCAGGTAGGCTACGAGCAGTACTTC
16	many	TRBJ1-6	.	TRBV11-2	CASSAPVSSYNSPLHF	TGTGCCAGCAGCGCACCTGTGAGCTCCTATAATTCACCCCTCCACTTT
14	.	TRBJ2-5	.	TRBV28	CASSLLGELETQYF	TGTGCCAGCAGTTTGCTCGGGGAATTAGAGACCCAGTACTTC
18	.	TRBJ2-7	TRBD2	TRBV7-9	CASSLKSLAGASSYEQYF	TGTGCCAGCAGCTTAAAGAGTCTAGCGGGAGCTAGTTCCTACGAGCAGTACTTC
14	.	TRBJ2-5	.	TRBV7-2	CASSLDFAGETQYF	TGTGCCAGCAGCTTAGATTTTGCGGGGGAGACCCAGTACTTC
17	once	TRBJ2-7	TRBD1	TRBV7-8	CASSNGGTGHRGYEQYF	TGTGCCAGCAGCAACGGGGGGACAGGGCATAGGGGCTACGAGCAGTACTTC
15	many	TRBJ1-5	.	TRBV12-3/TRBV12-4	CASSLDRISNQPQHF	TGTGCCAGCAGTTTAGACAGGATTAGCAATCAGCCCCAGCATTTT
16	.	TRBJ2-5	TRBD1	TRBV11-2	CASSLELQGMGETQYF	TGTGCCAGCAGCTTAGAGTTACAGGGGATGGGGGAGACCCAGTACTTC
13	.	TRBJ1-3	TRBD1	TRBV20-1	CSARGYRGNTIYF	TGCAGTGCTAGGGGCTACAGGGGGAACACCATATATTTT
13	many	TRBJ2-2	.	TRBV11-2	CASSPRGAGELFF	TGTGCCAGCAGCCCCAGGGGTGCCGGGGAGCTGTTTTTT
14	few	TRBJ1-2	.	TRBV5-6	CASSFGQYNYGYTF	TGTGCCAGCAGCTTTGGCCAGTACAACTATGGCTACACCTTC
13	.	TRBJ2-2	.	TRBV5-1	CASPGPNTGEVFF	TGCGCCAGCCCGGGGCCCAACACCGGGGAGGTGTTTTTT
18	.	TRBJ2-6	TRBD2	TRBV6-2/TRBV6-3	CASTNGLAASSGANVLTF	TGTGCCAGCACCAACGGACTAGCGGCAAGCTCTGGGGCCAACGTCCTGACTTTC
16	.	TRBJ1-6	.	TRBV7-9	CASSGQTITLNSPLHF	TGTGCCAGCAGTGGACAGACCATCACCCTCAATTCACCCCTCCACTTT
12	many	TRBJ2-7	.	TRBV2	CATLDSSYEQYF	TGTGCCACCCTGGACAGCTCCTACGAGCAGTACTTC
17	many	TRBJ2-5	TRBD2	TRBV7-2	CASSLAAGRKLQETQYF	TGTGCCAGCAGCTTAGCAGCGGGACGGAAGCTGCAAGAGACCCAGTACTTC
17	.	TRBJ1-5	.	TRBV2	CASSKLRGEGINQPQHF	TGTGCCAGCAGTAAACTTCGGGGAGAGGGCATAAATCAGCCCCAGCATTTT
13	.	TRBJ1-2	TRBD1	TRBV2	CASLDTGGSGYTF	TGTGCCAGCTTAGATACAGGGGGCTCTGGCTACACCTTC
14	.	TRBJ1-1	TRBD1	TRBV9	CASSPGQGSSEAFF	TGTGCCAGCAGCCCAGGACAGGGATCTTCTGAAGCTTTCTTT
14	many	TRBJ2-7	TRBD2	TRBV2	CASSPSGVTYEQYF	TGTGCCAGCAGCCCAAGCGGGGTCACGTACGAGCAGTACTTC
15	many	TRBJ2-7	TRBD2	TRBV20-1	CSANPVASGSYEQYF	TGCAGTGCAAATCCGGTGGCTAGCGGGAGTTACGAGCAGTACTTC
16	many	TRBJ1-6	.	TRBV25-1	CASSAHLLGPASPLHF	TGTGCCAGCAGTGCTCACCTTCTCGGGCCGGCCTCACCCCTCCACTTT
13	.	TRBJ1-2	.	TRBV7-9	CASSFGGGVGYTF	TGTGCCAGCAGCTTTGGCGGGGGCGTGGGCTACACCTTC
13	many	TRBJ2-7	.	TRBV9	CASSVGAVDEQYF	TGTGCCAGCAGCGTAGGGGCCGTGGACGAGCAGTACTTC
13	many	TRBJ1-1	.	TRBV29-1	CSVVPGANTEAFF	TGCAGCGTTGTTCCGGGGGCGAACACTGAAGCTTTCTTT
15	many	TRBJ1-1	.	TRBV29-1	CSVITLTGEGTEAFF	TGCAGCGTTATCACCCTAACGGGAGAGGGGACTGAAGCTTTCTTT
14	.	TRBJ2-5	.	TRBV10-3	CASTVGPRGETQYF	TGTGCCAGCACGGTGGGACCACGGGGTGAGACCCAGTACTTC
12	once	TRBJ2-5	.	TRBV11-2	CASTNIDKPQYF	TGTGCCAGCACCAACATTGATAAGCCCCAGTACTTC
18	many	TRBJ2-5	TRBD2	TRBV7-2	CASSLGSSLAGVMETQYF	TGTGCCAGCAGCTTAGGGTCGTCACTAGCGGGAGTTATGGAGACCCAGTACTTC
15	.	TRBJ2-7	TRBD2	TRBV4-3	CASSQGTSNSYEQYF	TGCGCCAGCAGCCAAGGGACTAGTAACTCCTACGAGCAGTACTTC
15	.	TRBJ1-2	TRBD1	TRBV4-1	CASSAARQGASGYTF	TGCGCCAGCAGCGCTGCACGACAGGGGGCGAGTGGCTACACCTTC
16	.	TRBJ2-7	TRBD2	TRBV7-2	CASSTLRGGREYEQYF	TGTGCCAGCAGTACCCTTCGGGGGGGGCGTGAATACGAGCAGTACTTC
15	few	TRBJ2-7	.	TRBV7-8	CASSLGRGTIYEQYF	TGTGCCAGCAGCTTAGGGCGCGGGACAATCTACGAGCAGTACTTC
13	.	TRBJ2-7	TRBD2	TRBV20-1	CSGTSGADYEQYF	TGCAGTGGGACTAGCGGGGCCGACTACGAGCAGTACTTC
14	.	TRBJ1-1	TRBD1	TRBV19	CASSFRGRGTEAFF	TGTGCCAGTAGTTTCAGGGGGCGCGGCACTGAAGCTTTCTTT
16	.	TRBJ2-7	TRBD1	TRBV12-3/TRBV12-4	CASSHPGQVSSYEQYF	TGTGCCAGCAGTCATCCGGGACAGGTGAGCTCCTACGAGCAGTACTTC
12	many	TRBJ1-5	.	TRBV20-1	CSASDPNQPQHF	TGCAGTGCTAGTGATCCTAATCAGCCCCAGCATTTT
14	many	TRBJ1-5	TRBD1	TRBV2	CASHQGARDQPQHF	TGTGCCAGCCACCAGGGGGCTCGAGATCAGCCCCAGCATTTT
13	.	TRBJ1-2	TRBD1	TRBV29-1	CSVTGQGASGYTF	TGCAGCGTTACGGGACAGGGGGCTTCTGGCTACACCTTC
14	many	TRBJ2-7	.	TRBV10-2	CASSDQGRTYEQYF	TGCGCCAGCAGTGATCAGGGGCGTACCTACGAGCAGTACTTC
14	few	TRBJ2-3	.	TRBV11-2	CASSSRTAVDTQYF	TGTGCCAGCAGCTCACGAACCGCGGTAGATACGCAGTATTTT
13	many	TRBJ1-1	.	TRBV13	CASSLGPSGELFF	TGTGCCAGCAGCTTAGGCCCGTCAGGGGAGCTTTTCTTT
14	many	TRBJ1-1	.	TRBV29-1	CSGSGGRGRTEAFF	TGCAGCGGATCGGGGGGTCGGGGAAGAACTGAAGCTTTCTTT
18	.	TRBJ2-2	TRBD2	TRBV20-1	CSAIPGLAGGHDTGELFF	TGCAGTGCCATCCCGGGACTAGCGGGAGGGCACGACACCGGGGAGCTGTTTTTT
16	few	TRBJ1-6	.	TRBV19	CASSINGAPGRSPLHF	TGTGCCAGTAGTATCAACGGGGCCCCGGGACGATCACCCCTCCACTTT
15	few	TRBJ1-6	TRBD1	TRBV28	CASHTPGQGNSPLHF	TGTGCCAGCCATACTCCGGGACAGGGGAATTCACCCCTCCACTTT
15	.	TRBJ2-7	TRBD1	TRBV7-9	CASSTTGTGAYEQYF	TGTGCCAGCAGCACTACCGGGACAGGGGCCTACGAGCAGTACTTC
16	.	TRBJ2-6	.	TRBV12-3/TRBV12-4	CASSLQGVYGANVLTF	TGTGCCAGCAGTTTACAGGGTGTATATGGGGCCAACGTCCTGACTTTC